Given below is one T cell receptor (beta chain) in context. This sample is part of a study of shared clonotypes between healthy human individuals. The CDR3 has 15 amino acids. Per the germline V gene, CDR1 is MNHEY and CDR2 is SMNVEV (reference sequence). The V end lost 3 bases, the J end lost 1 base, and 12 bases lay between the germline ends. The genomic DNA of each subset was split evenly across several immunoSEQ plates. In the authors' workflow: Owing to the provision of junction-only sequences devoid of quality scores by immunoSEQ, filtering differed. TCRdb's copy holds only in-frame clones and misses some; the assay was immunoSEQ multiplex PCR. D and trimming come from the DNA, and the V and J calls and clone size come from that table. The sample consists of 2,500,000 or so clones, approximately 94% of them appearing once.

The sample was naive CD4+ T cells from PBMCs. Subset defined: CD45RA+ positively selected. The origin of this receptor is a man aged 18 to 30 in good health. Some clones in this sample may be carry-over from other donors' samples. This chain uses TRBV27 with TRBJ2-5; D is unclear. The CDR3 loop reads CASSFRPPPQETQYF. For the CDR3, the DNA is TGTGCCAGCAGTTTTCGGCCACCGCCCCAAGAGACCCAGTACTTC.